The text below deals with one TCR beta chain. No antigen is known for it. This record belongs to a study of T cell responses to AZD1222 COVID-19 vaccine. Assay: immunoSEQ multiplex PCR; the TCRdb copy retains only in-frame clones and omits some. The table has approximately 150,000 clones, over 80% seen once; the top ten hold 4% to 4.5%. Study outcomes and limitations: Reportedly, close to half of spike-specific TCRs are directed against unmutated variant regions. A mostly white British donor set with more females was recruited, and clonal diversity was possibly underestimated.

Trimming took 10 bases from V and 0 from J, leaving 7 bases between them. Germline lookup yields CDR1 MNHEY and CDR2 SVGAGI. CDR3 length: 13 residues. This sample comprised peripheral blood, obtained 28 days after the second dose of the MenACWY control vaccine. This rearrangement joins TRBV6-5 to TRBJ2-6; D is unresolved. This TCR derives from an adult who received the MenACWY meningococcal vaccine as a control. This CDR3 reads CATQVSGANVLTF. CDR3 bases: TGTGCCACCCAAGTCTCTGGGGCCAACGTCCTGACTTTC.